The T cell receptor beta chain described here comes from a study of OX40 agonist ivuxolimab in advanced cancers. V lost 2 bases, J lost 7 bases, and 15 bases lay in between. Germline CDR1 and CDR2: SGHVS and FNYEAQ. The CDR3 sequence is 15 residues long. The data were produced by immunoSEQ multiplex PCR, yet TCRdb's version contains in-frame clones alone and is incomplete. Of approximately 70,000 clones listed, 86% are singletons. This rearrangement joins TRBV7-6 to TRBJ2-4; D tentatively reads TRBD1 or TRBD2 (5 bases each). Specimen: CD4+ or CD8+ T cells sorted from blood, collected in a trial of the OX40 agonist ivuxolimab. The clonotype was recovered from an adult with an advanced solid tumor such as melanoma, head and neck, liver or kidney cancer. CDR3 DNA: TGTGCCAGCAGCTTATTCCAGGGTCCGGGGAACATTCAGTACTTC. Amino acid sequence: CASSLFQGPGNIQYF.